The 18 T cell receptor beta chains in this list originate from one sample, sequenced in a study of cytomegalovirus exposure and HLA in healthy donors. 60 Vbeta and 13 Jbeta primers were used in PCR. Repertoires were generated with immunoSEQ multiplex PCR, while TCRdb's copy carries only in-frame clones and drops some. The sample's table shows 20,000 to 25,000 clones. The sequencing sample was made of PBMCs. All receptors come from a man in his 60s in good health and CMV-seropositive.

The J gene is TRBJ2-2, the V gene TRBV7-8; the match to TRBD2 covers 12 bases. Germline V gene lookup returns CDR1 SGHVS and CDR2 FQNEAQ. With V trimmed by 6 bases and J by 7 bases, 12 bases remained unmatched. This CDR3 is built from 17 residues. CDR3 DNA: TGTGCCAGCAGTCAGGGGTTACTAGCGGGAGGTGGCGGGGAGCTGTTTTTT. Amino acid sequence: CASSQGLLAGGGGELFF.

According to its frequency, this clone is medium-sized. The V and J genes are TRBV5-1 and TRBJ2-7; 7 positions agree with TRBD1. The junction had 6 bases not matched to a gene; V was cut back by 3 bases and J by 0 bases. The CDR3 extends over 15 amino acids. CDR1 is SGHRS and CDR2 is YFSETQ in the germline V gene. The CDR3 region has the DNA TGCGCCAGCAGCTCTAGACAGGGAACCTCCTACGAGCAGTACTTC. Protein product: CASSSRQGTSYEQYF.

The rearrangement joins TRBV7-9 to TRBJ2-1; D remains ambiguous. Trimming removed 6 bases from V and 11 bases from J, with 29 bases in between. CDR1 SEHNR and CDR2 FQNEAQ come from the germline V gene (reference sequence). The CDR3 is 17 amino acids. The CDR3: CASSFPPHSDPVRKQFF. In DNA, the CDR3 is TGTGCCAGCAGTTTTCCCCCCCACTCAGACCCAGTCAGGAAGCAGTTCTTC.

V gene TRBV7-2 combines with J gene TRBJ1-2; D ambiguous. Germline V gives CDR1 SGHTA, CDR2 FQGNSA. V dropped 1 base and J dropped 4 bases, with 10 bases sitting between them. The CDR3 runs to 14 residues. CDR3 amino acids: CASSLGSVSYGYTF. The CDR3 nucleotides read TGTGCCAGCAGCTTAGGTAGCGTCTCCTATGGCTACACCTTC.

The CDR3 protein is CAWGSAYEQYF. The CDR3 bases are TGTGCCTGGGGGAGCGCCTACGAGCAGTACTTC. The chain combines TRBV30 with TRBJ2-7; weak D call: TRBD2 (5 bases). Trimming took off 5 bases at V and 2 bases at J, with 7 bases between the two ends. Germline CDR1 GTSNPN, CDR2 SVGIG (reference sequence). The CDR3 contains 11 residues.

The rearrangement joins TRBV18 to TRBJ2-7; tentative D call: TRBD1 (6 bases). The ends were cut back, 3 bases at V and 4 bases at J, with 13 bases in the middle. The CDR3 length is 14 residues. CDR1 and CDR2 from the germline V gene are KGHSH and LQKENI. The CDR3 here is CASSPQSTGYEQYF. The CDR3 DNA sequence: TGTGCCAGCTCACCGCAATCGACAGGATACGAGCAGTACTTC.

The chain uses TRBV4-3 and TRBJ2-5; no firm D call. The germline gives CDR1 LGHNA, CDR2 YSLEER. The CDR3 has 13 amino acids. Trimming removed 4 bases at V and 0 bases at J, with 6 bases between. The CDR3 coding sequence is TGCGCCAGCAGCCCCCCCAACCAAGAGACCCAGTACTTC. Amino acids: CASSPPNQETQYF.

The chain joins TRBV30 to TRBJ2-3, with D unclear. Trimming left V 1 base short and J 2 bases short, with 10 bases between. The CDR3 length is 14 residues. Per the germline V gene, CDR1 is GTSNPN and CDR2 is SVGIG (reference sequence). The CDR3 region is CAWSGPTYTDTQYF. For the CDR3, the DNA is TGTGCCTGGAGTGGACCGACATACACAGATACGCAGTATTTT.

In the case of this clone: The junction departs from the called germline gene at one end, perhaps through a read error. The chain uses TRBV5-6 and TRBJ2-7; 13 nucleotides agree with TRBD2. The CDR3 sequence is 15 residues long. The germline gives CDR1 SGHDT, CDR2 YYEEEE. The CDR3 here is CASRTSGRMVDEQSF. The CDR3 nucleotides read TGTGCCAGCAGGACTAGCGGGAGGATGGTGGACGAGCAGTCCTTC. The variable domain in full, with the rest retrieved from reference TRBV5-6 and TRBJ2-7, is DAGVTQSPTHLIKTRGQQVTLRCSPKSGHDTVSWYQQALGQGPQFIFQYYEEEERQRGNFPDRFSGHQFPNYSSELNVNALLLGDSALYLCASRTSGRMVDEQSFGPGTRLTVT.

The chain recombines TRBV29-1 with TRBJ1-1; D remains ambiguous. Germline CDR1 and CDR2: SQVTM and ANQGSEA. CDR3 size: 14 residues. The V and J ends lost 6 bases and 2 bases respectively, with 16 bases between them. The CDR3 protein is CSVWMVQPNTEAFF. CDR3 DNA: TGCAGCGTGTGGATGGTACAGCCTAACACTGAAGCTTTCTTT.

The chain is built from TRBV7-9 and TRBJ1-2; 9 bases fit TRBD1. The CDR3 is 15 amino acids. The germline V gene encodes CDR1 SEHNR and CDR2 FQNEAQ (reference sequence). Losses at the gene ends were 5 bases for V and 7 bases for J; bases not matched to a gene: 11. The CDR3 loop reads CASSVDRDRESGYTF. The CDR3 region has the DNA TGTGCCAGCAGCGTCGACCGGGACAGGGAGAGTGGCTACACCTTC.

The rearrangement joins TRBV6-1 to TRBJ1-5; D is unresolved. Trimming removed 3 bases from V and 3 bases from J, with 15 bases in between. This CDR3 contains 16 residues. The germline V gene encodes CDR1 MNHNS and CDR2 SASEGT. The CDR3 protein is CASSEEQPRFNQPQHF. The CDR3 DNA follows: TGTGCCAGCAGTGAGGAGCAGCCACGATTCAATCAGCCCCAGCATTTT.

The chain employs TRBV7-2 and TRBJ2-1, with D possibly being TRBD2 (6 bases). The germline V gene has CDR1 SGHTA and CDR2 FQGNSA. The CDR3 sequence is 12 residues long. Trimming cost V 4 bases and J 10 bases, with 11 bases left between them. DNA for the CDR3: TGTGCCAGCAGCTCCCCTACTAGCGAGCAGTTCTTC. Protein product: CASSSPTSEQFF.

This chain connects TRBV9 to TRBJ2-2, with 14 nucleotides matching TRBD2. The CDR3 has 15 residues. The junction had 5 bases not matched to a gene; V was cut back by 5 bases and J by 8 bases. Per the germline V gene, CDR1 is SGDLS and CDR2 is YYNGEE. CDR3 region: CASRGTSGSIGELFF. CDR3 DNA sequence: TGTGCCAGCAGGGGGACTAGCGGGAGTATTGGGGAGCTGTTTTTT.

The chain carries TRBV7-9 and TRBJ1-4; maybe TRBD1 (5 bases). V gave up 5 bases and J gave up 7 bases, with 14 bases separating them. Germline V gives CDR1 SEHNR, CDR2 FQNEAQ (reference sequence). The CDR3 totals 14 residues. CDR3 coding DNA: TGTGCCAGCAGCCACACCGACAGACTTGAAAAACTGTTTTTT. Amino acid sequence: CASSHTDRLEKLFF.

The rearrangement uses TRBV19 and TRBJ1-2, with D possibly TRBD1 on 5 matching bases. Germline V gene lookup returns CDR1 LNHDA and CDR2 SQIVND (reference sequence). Trimming took off 5 bases at V and 4 bases at J, with 11 bases between the two ends. The CDR3 is 13 amino acids. The CDR3 region is CASSRGDPYGYTF. CDR3 DNA: TGTGCCAGTAGTCGGGGGGACCCCTATGGCTACACCTTC. Drawing the rest from reference TRBV19 and TRBJ1-2, the complete variable domain is DGGITQSPKYLFRKEGQNVTLSCEQNLNHDAMYWYRQDPGQGLRLIYYSQIVNDFQKGDIAEGYSVSREKKESFPLTVTSAQKNPTAFYLCASSRGDPYGYTFGSGTRLTVV.

The chain has TRBV5-1 and TRBJ2-5; no clear D. This CDR3 region has 13 residues. Germline V CDR1 and CDR2: SGHRS, YFSETQ. Deletions cut 9 bases from V and 5 bases from J, with 17 bases between. In DNA form, the CDR3 reads TGCGCCACCAGAGGAGCATCCCAGGAGACCCAGTACTTC. This encodes CATRGASQETQYF.

The J gene is TRBJ2-7, the V gene TRBV7-7, with TRBD1 as a possible D gene (6 bases). Trimming left V 4 bases short and J 2 bases short, with 15 bases between. CDR1 and CDR2 (germline): SSHAT, FNYEAQ (reference sequence). The CDR3 consists of 15 residues. The CDR3 sequence: CASSSEGRGTYEQYF. The CDR3 DNA is TGTGCCAGCAGCTCAGAGGGCAGGGGCACCTACGAGCAGTACTTC.